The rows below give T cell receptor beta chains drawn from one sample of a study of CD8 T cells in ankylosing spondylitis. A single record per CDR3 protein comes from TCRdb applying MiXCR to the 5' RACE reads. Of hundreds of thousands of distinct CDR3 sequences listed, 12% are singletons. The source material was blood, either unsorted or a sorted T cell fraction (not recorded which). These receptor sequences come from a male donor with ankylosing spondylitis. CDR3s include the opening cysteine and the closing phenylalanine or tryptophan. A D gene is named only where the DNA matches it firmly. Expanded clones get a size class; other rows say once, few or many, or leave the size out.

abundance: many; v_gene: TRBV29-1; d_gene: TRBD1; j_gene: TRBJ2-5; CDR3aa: CSTGTGAETQYF; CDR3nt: TGCAGCACCGGGACAGGGGCAGAGACCCAGTACTTC
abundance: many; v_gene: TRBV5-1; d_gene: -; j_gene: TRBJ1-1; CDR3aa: CASSLSGVDTEAFF; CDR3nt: TGCGCCAGCAGCTTGTCAGGGGTCGACACTGAAGCTTTCTTT
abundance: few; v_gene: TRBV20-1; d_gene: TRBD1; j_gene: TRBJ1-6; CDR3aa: CSARVRTGANSPLHF; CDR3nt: TGCAGTGCTAGAGTCCGGACAGGGGCTAATTCACCCCTCCACTTT
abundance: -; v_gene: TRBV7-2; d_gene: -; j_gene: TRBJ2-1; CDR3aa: CASSFAGATYNEQFF; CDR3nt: TGTGCCAGCAGTTTCGCGGGGGCTACCTACAATGAGCAGTTCTTC
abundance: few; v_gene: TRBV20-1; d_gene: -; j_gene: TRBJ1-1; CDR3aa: CSARITGARGLNTEAFF; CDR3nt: TGCAGTGCTAGGATTACGGGGGCGCGAGGGTTGAACACTGAAGCTTTCTTT
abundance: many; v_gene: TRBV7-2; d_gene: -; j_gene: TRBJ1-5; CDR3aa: CASSLSASYQPQHF; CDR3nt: TGTGCCAGCAGCTTATCTGCCTCCTATCAGCCCCAGCATTTT
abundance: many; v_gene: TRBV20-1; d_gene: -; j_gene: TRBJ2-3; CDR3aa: CSATLDISTDTQYF; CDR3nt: TGCAGTGCTACCCTGGACATTAGCACAGATACGCAGTATTTT
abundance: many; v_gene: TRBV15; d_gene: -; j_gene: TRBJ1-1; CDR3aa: CATSSQGTTEAFF; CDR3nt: TGTGCCACCAGCAGCCAGGGGACCACTGAAGCTTTCTTT
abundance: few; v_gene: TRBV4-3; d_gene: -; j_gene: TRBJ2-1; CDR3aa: CASSQAPHGSGNEQFF; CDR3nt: TGCGCCAGCAGCCAAGCACCCCATGGGTCGGGAAATGAGCAGTTCTTC
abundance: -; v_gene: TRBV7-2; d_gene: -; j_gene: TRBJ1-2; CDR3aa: CASSMAGNGYTF; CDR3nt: TGTGCCAGCAGCATGGCAGGGAATGGCTACACCTTC